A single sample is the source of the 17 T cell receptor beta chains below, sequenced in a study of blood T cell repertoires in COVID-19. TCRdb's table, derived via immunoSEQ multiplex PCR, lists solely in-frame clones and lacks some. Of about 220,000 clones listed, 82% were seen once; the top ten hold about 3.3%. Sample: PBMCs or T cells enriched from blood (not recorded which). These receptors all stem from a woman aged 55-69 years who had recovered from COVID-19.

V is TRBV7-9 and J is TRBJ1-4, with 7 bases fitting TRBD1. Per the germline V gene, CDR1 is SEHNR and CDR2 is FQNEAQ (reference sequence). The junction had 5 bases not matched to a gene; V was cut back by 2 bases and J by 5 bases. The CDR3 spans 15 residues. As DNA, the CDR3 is TGTGCCAGCAGCTTAAGCGACAGGGCAAATGAAAAACTGTTTTTT. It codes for CASSLSDRANEKLFF.

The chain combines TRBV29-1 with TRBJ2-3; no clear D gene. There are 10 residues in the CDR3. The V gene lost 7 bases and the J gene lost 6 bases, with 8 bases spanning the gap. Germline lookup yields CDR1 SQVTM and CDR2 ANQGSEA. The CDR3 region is CSDDSDTQYF. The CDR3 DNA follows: TGCAGCGACGACTCGGATACGCAGTATTTT.

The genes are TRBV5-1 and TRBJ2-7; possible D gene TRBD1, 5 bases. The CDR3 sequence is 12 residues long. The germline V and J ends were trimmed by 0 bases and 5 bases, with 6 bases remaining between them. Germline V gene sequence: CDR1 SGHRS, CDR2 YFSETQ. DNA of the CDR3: TGCGCCAGCAGCTTGGGGGGCGACGAGCAGTACTTC. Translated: CASSLGGDEQYF.

The chain's CDR3 is CASSQDLGGRAFF. The CDR3 nucleotides are TGTGCCAGCAGCCAAGATTTGGGGGGACGGGCTTTCTTT. This chain links TRBV14 with TRBJ1-1; a weak D match, TRBD1 (5 bases). This CDR3 is 13 amino acids long. Germline CDR1 is SGHDN and CDR2 is FVKESK. V was pared by 0 bases and J by 11 bases, with 13 bases between.

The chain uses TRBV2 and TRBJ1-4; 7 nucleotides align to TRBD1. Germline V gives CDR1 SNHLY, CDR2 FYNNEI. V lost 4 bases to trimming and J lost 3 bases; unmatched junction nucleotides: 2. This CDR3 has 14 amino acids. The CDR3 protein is CASSGGTANEKLFF. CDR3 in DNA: TGTGCCAGCAGTGGTGGGACAGCTAATGAAAAACTGTTTTTT. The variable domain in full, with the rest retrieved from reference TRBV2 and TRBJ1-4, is EPEVTQTPSHQVTQMGQEVILRCVPISNHLYFYWYRQILGQKVEFLVSFYNNEISEKSEIFDDQFSVERPDGSNFTLKIRSTKLEDSAMYFCASSGGTANEKLFFGSGTQLSVL.

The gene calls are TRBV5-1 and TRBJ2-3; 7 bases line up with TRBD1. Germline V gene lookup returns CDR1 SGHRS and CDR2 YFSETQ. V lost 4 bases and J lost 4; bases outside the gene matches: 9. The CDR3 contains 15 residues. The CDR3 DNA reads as TGCGCCAGCAGCGATACAGGGGAACAACCAGATACGCAGTATTTT. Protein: CASSDTGEQPDTQYF. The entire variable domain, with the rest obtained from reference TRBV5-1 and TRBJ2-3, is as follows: KAGVTQTPRYLIKTRGQQVTLSCSPISGHRSVSWYQQTPGQGLQFLFEYFSETQRNKGNFPGRFSGRQFSNSRSEMNVSTLELGDSALYLCASSDTGEQPDTQYFGPGTRLTVL.

CDR3 amino acids: CASSISSQGTSYEQYF. The CDR3 DNA is TGTGCCAGTAGTATATCCTCACAGGGGACTTCCTACGAGCAGTACTTC. The chain has TRBV19 and TRBJ2-7; possible D gene TRBD1, 7 bases. V lost 2 bases, J lost 1 base, and 15 bases lay in between. Germline V gives CDR1 LNHDA, CDR2 SQIVND (reference sequence). The CDR3 spans 16 residues.

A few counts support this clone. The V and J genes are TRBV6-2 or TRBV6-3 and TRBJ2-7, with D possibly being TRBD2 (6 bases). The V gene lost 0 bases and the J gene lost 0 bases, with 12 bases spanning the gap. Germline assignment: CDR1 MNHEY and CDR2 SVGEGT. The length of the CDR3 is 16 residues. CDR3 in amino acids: CASSYSTGRLSYEQYF. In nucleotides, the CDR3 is TGTGCCAGCAGTTACTCGACCGGGAGACTCTCCTACGAGCAGTACTTC.

CDR3 amino acids: CASSPRTSGVQETQYF. The CDR3 coding sequence is TGTGCCAGCAGCCCTCGGACTAGCGGGGTCCAAGAGACCCAGTACTTC. The genes are TRBV7-6 and TRBJ2-5; TRBD2 matches 12 bases. Trimming cost V 5 bases and J 1 base; bases outside gene matches: 5. This CDR3 region has 16 residues. CDR1 is SGHVS and CDR2 is FNYEAQ in the germline V gene.

CDR3 nucleotides: TGTGCCAGCAGTTACTCCGGACTAGCGGGGGAGTACTTC. Translating gives CASSYSGLAGEYF. The genes are TRBV6-5 and TRBJ2-7, with 13 bases fitting TRBD2. CDR3 size: 13 residues. V dropped 0 bases and J dropped 11; count of bases not matched to a gene: 1. In germline, CDR1 is MNHEY, CDR2 SVGAGI.

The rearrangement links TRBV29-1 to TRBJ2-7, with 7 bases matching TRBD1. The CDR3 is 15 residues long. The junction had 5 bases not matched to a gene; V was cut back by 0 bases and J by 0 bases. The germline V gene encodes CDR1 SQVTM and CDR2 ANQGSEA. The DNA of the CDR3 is TGCAGCGTTGAAGACCTCGGGACAGCCTCCTACGAGCAGTACTTC. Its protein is CSVEDLGTASYEQYF.

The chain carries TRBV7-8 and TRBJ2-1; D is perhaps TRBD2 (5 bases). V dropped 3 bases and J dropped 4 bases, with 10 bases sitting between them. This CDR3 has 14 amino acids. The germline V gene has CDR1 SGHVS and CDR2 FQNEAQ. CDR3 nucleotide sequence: TGTGCCAGCAGCTTTCAGGACTGGTACAATGAGCAGTTCTTC. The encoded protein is CASSFQDWYNEQFF.

The CDR3 nucleotides read TGTGCCAGCAGCCGGGGACAGGGGGGCTATGGCTACACCTTC. This codes for CASSRGQGGYGYTF. V usage is TRBV7-2 and J usage is TRBJ1-2; 11 bases line up with TRBD1. Germline assignment: CDR1 SGHTA and CDR2 FQGNSA. Trimming removed 5 bases from V and 4 bases from J; junction bases left unmatched: 3. The CDR3 has 14 amino acids.

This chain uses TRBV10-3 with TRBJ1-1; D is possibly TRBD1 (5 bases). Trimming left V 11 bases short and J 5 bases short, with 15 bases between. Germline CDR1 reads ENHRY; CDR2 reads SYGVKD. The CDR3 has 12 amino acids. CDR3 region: CASRGQTTEAFF. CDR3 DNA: TGTGCCTCAAGGGGCCAGACGACTGAAGCTTTCTTT.

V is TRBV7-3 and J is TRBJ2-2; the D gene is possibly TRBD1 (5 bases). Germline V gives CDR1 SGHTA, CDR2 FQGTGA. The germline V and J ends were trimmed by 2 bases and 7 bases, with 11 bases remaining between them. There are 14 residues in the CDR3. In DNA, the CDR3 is TGTGCCAGCAGCTTACGCAGGGTCGGCGGGGAGCTGTTTTTT. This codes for CASSLRRVGGELFF.

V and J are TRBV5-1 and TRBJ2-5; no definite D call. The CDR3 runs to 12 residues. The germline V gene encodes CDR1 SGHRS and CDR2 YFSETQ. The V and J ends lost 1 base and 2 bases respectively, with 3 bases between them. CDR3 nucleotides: TGCGCCAGCAGCTTGCTTCAAGAGACCCAGTACTTC. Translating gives CASSLLQETQYF.

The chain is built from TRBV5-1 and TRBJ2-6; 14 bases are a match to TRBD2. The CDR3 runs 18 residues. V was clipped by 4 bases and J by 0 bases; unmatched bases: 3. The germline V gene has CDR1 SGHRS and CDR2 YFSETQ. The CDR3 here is CASSQTSGRASGANVLTF. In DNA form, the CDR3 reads TGCGCCAGCAGCCAGACTAGCGGGAGGGCCTCTGGGGCCAACGTCCTGACTTTC.